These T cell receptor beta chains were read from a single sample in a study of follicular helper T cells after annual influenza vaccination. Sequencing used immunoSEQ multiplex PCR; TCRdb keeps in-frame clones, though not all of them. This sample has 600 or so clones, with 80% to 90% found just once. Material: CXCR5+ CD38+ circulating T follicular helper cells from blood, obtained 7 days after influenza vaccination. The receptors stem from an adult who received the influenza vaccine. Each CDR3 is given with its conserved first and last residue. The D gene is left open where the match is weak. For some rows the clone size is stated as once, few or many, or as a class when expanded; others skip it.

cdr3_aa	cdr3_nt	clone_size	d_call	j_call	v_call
CASGRRGPYEQYF	TGTGCCAGTGGGCGAAGGGGGCCCTACGAGCAGTACTTC	NA	TRBD1	TRBJ2-7	TRBV19
CASSSGTSGQETQYF	TGTGCCAGCAGCTCCGGGACTAGCGGACAAGAGACCCAGTACTTC	NA	TRBD2	TRBJ2-5	TRBV5-4
CASSSTGAIRTQHF	TGTGCCAGCAGTTCCACAGGGGCTATTAGGACCCAGCATTTT	NA	TRBD1	TRBJ1-5	TRBV27
CASSQAQGANSPLHF	TGTGCCAGCAGCCAAGCGCAGGGGGCAAATTCACCCCTCCACTTT	NA	TRBD1	TRBJ1-6	TRBV14
CASSRPREGGGYTF	TGTGCCAGTAGTAGACCGAGAGAGGGAGGCGGCTACACCTTC	NA	NA	TRBJ1-2	TRBV19
CASSQRTTGQRYQPQHF	TGCGCCAGCAGCCAAAGAACTACGGGACAGAGATATCAGCCCCAGCATTTT	NA	TRBD1	TRBJ1-5	TRBV4-1
CASSQRLTQETQYF	TGTGCCAGCAGCCAAAGACTCACTCAAGAGACCCAGTACTTC	once	NA	TRBJ2-5	TRBV7-6
CSAGGLSGNTIYF	TGCAGCGCTGGAGGACTCTCTGGAAACACCATATATTTT	NA	NA	TRBJ1-3	TRBV29-1
CASSRDSGDEQYF	TGCGCCAGCTCCCGGGACAGTGGCGACGAGCAGTACTTC	NA	TRBD1	TRBJ2-7	TRBV10-1
CASSIAAGGRVVGGYTF	TGTGCCAGTAGTATTGCGGCAGGGGGTCGGGTAGTCGGTGGCTACACCTTC	few	TRBD1	TRBJ1-2	TRBV19
CAYDRGSYGYTF	TGTGCTTATGACAGGGGGAGCTATGGCTACACCTTC	NA	TRBD1	TRBJ1-2	TRBV30
CASSEPGLGTDTQYF	TGTGCCAGCAGTGAGCCGGGACTAGGGACAGATACGCAGTATTTT	NA	TRBD2	TRBJ2-3	TRBV6-1
CASSQEGQLGEKLFF	TGTGCCAGCAGCCAAGAGGGCCAGTTAGGAGAAAAACTGTTTTTT	once	NA	TRBJ1-4	TRBV4-2
CASSSGGGMNTEAFF	TGTGCCAGCAGCTCAGGAGGTGGCATGAACACTGAAGCTTTCTTT	NA	NA	TRBJ1-1	TRBV5-4
CASSQASGGRRPGELFF	TGTGCCAGCAGCCAAGCGTCCGGGGGGCGTCGACCCGGGGAGCTGTTTTTT	NA	NA	TRBJ2-2	TRBV4-2
CASSRDYAQPGYEQYF	TGCGCCAGCAGCCGAGACTACGCCCAACCGGGATACGAGCAGTACTTC	few	NA	TRBJ2-7	TRBV4-1
CAISAGTGKEGQPQHF	TGTGCCATCAGTGCAGGGACAGGGAAAGAGGGTCAGCCCCAGCATTTT	NA	TRBD1	TRBJ1-5	TRBV10-3
CASSWIARLQSRANVLTF	TGTGCCAGCAGCTGGATTGCCAGGTTACAAAGTCGGGCCAACGTCCTGACTTTC	NA	NA	TRBJ2-6	TRBV4-2